This paragraph covers one T cell receptor (beta chain) sequence. V was cut by 3 bases and J by 6 bases, with 11 bases left in between. CDR3 length equals 13 residues. CDR1 and CDR2 from the germline V gene are KGHSH and LQKENI. The sample is drawn from a study of blood T cell repertoires in COVID-19. The overall study: From the United States, Italy and Spain came samples of acute and convalescent COVID-19.

As handled by the study authors: Nucleated cell number was recorded as an estimate derived from reference gene primer amplification. TCRdb's table, derived via immunoSEQ multiplex PCR, lists solely in-frame clones and lacks some. Clone size and V and J calls were adopted from that table, with D and trimming inferred from the DNA. This table holds 150,000 to 200,000 clones, 80% to 85% found once. The J gene is TRBJ1-2, the V gene TRBV18; the D gene is possibly TRBD1 (5 bases). The source material was peripheral blood. The TCR sequence derives from a human donor with acute or convalescent COVID-19. The donor label of this sample is uncertain. The CDR3 DNA follows: TGTGCCAGCTCACCGCGGGGGAGGGATGGCTACACCTTC. Translated: CASSPRGRDGYTF.